This T cell receptor beta chain came from a study of human T cells and chemical hapten exposure. In the study overall: Alopecia universalis, totalis or areata was present in patients who were mostly female.

Study findings and constraints: Counts of expanded TCRs at PT1 were positively correlated with patch test score.

Time point: patch test 3, about 24 weeks after DPC sensitization. As to treatment: therapeutic diphenylcyclopropenone sensitization with weekly scalp DPC. This clonotype was counted between two and nine times. Its antigen is not known. CDR1 and CDR2 (germline): KGHSY, FQNENV. This CDR3 comprises 12 residues. V lost 4 bases and J lost 5, with 9 bases in between. For the library, individual cDNA molecules each received unique molecular identifiers. Per the original methods: Individual samples carried between roughly 20,000 and 690,600 TCRs, with some 100,000 as the median. TCRdb processed the RACE reads anew with MiXCR; each CDR3 protein has one entry. What appears here as the V and J calls and clone size reflects TCRdb's work, not the paper's. The sample consists of around 110,000 distinct CDR3 sequences, roughly 12% of them appearing once.

This chain joins TRBV16 and TRBJ2-7; D remains ambiguous. Sequenced material: whole blood, taken in connection with sensitization to the hapten diphenylcyclopropenone (DPC). The sequence was obtained from a woman between 45 and 60 years old with alopecia areata. Some clones in this sample may be carry-over from other donors' samples. In DNA, the CDR3 is TGTGCCAGCAGCCTTCGGCTGGACGAGCAGTACTTC. Amino acid sequence: CASSLRLDEQYF.